This TCR beta chain was identified during a study of OX40 agonist ivuxolimab in advanced cancers. Background on the study: Ivuxolimab, an agonist antibody against OX40 (CD134), was given to patients. Points from the study as a whole: Patients who responded partially at 0.1-3.0 mg/kg showed clonal expansion ranking among the lowest. At doses 0.1 to 3.0 mg/kg, CD4+ and CD8+ clones expanded.

The CDR3 runs to 13 residues. Germline CDR1 reads MNHNS; CDR2 reads SASEGT. Trimming pared 5 bases from V and 3 bases from J, leaving 11 bases between. Repertoires were generated with immunoSEQ multiplex PCR, while TCRdb's copy carries only in-frame clones and drops some. This sample has approximately 30,000 clones, with about 90% found just once. As concerns this clone: Antigen specificity is unknown.

The rearrangement links TRBV6-1 to TRBJ2-7; maybe TRBD1 (6 bases). Sequenced here: CD4+ or CD8+ T cells sorted from blood, sampled in a trial of the OX40 agonist ivuxolimab. The clonotype was recovered from an adult with an advanced solid tumor such as melanoma, head and neck, liver or kidney cancer. As DNA, the CDR3 is TGTGCCAGCAGTTGGACAGTCCACTACGAGCAGTACTTC. This translates into CASSWTVHYEQYF.